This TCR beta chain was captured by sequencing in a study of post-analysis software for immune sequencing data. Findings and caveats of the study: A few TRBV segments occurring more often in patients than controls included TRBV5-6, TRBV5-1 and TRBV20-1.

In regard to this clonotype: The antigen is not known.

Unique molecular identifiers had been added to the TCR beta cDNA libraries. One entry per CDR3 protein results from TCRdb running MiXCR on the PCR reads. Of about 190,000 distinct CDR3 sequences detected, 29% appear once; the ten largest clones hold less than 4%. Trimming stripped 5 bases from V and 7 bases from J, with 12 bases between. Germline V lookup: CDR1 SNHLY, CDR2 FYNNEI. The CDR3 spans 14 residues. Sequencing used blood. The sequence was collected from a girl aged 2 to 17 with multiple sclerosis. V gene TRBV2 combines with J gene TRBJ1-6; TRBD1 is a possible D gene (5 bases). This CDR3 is CASSTGTVNSPLHF. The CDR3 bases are TGTGCCAGCAGTACCGGGACGGTAAATTCACCCCTCCACTTT.